The 15 T cell receptor beta chains reported below all come from one sample, sequenced in a study of blood T cell repertoires in COVID-19 (TCRdb year 2020). The library came from the immunoSEQ multiplex PCR assay. Held by TCRdb, this immuneACCESS table contains in-frame sequences only and omits some clones. Under half of the omission traces to an unresolved V gene where checked; the cause of the rest is unknown. The sample includes some 150,000 clones, with 86% observed a single time. Of the sample, under 3.5% falls within the top ten clones. Specimen: peripheral blood. Receptors originate from a man aged 70-80 years with acute or convalescent COVID-19.

The chain carries TRBV24-1 and TRBJ2-2, with 10 bases lining up with TRBD1. The CDR3 spans 15 residues. The V gene end was trimmed by 5 bases and the J gene end by 3 bases; junction bases not matched to a gene: 2. Per germline, CDR1 KGHDR and CDR2 SFDVKD. For the CDR3, the DNA is TGTGCCACCAGTGGGACAGGGGGACACACCGGGGAGCTGTTTTTT. Amino acids: CATSGTGGHTGELFF.

The chain recombines TRBV7-3 with TRBJ2-1; 7 bases map to TRBD2. The length of the CDR3 is 15 residues. Per germline, CDR1 SGHTA and CDR2 FQGTGA. V lost 1 base to trimming and J lost 7 bases; unmatched junction nucleotides: 7. The CDR3 nucleotides read TGTGCCAGCAGCTTAAGTGCGGGAGCAGGTAATGAGCAGTTCTTC. As protein: CASSLSAGAGNEQFF.

V is TRBV28 and J is TRBJ1-2; D might be TRBD1 (6 bases). The CDR3 sequence is 15 residues long. Per the germline V gene, CDR1 is MDHEN and CDR2 is SYDVKM. With 7 bases removed from V and 1 base from J, the gap between germline ends came to 16 bases. In DNA, the CDR3 is TGTGCCAGCACCGGCCCTAGGACAGATAACTATGGCTACACCTTC. This translates into CASTGPRTDNYGYTF.

V is TRBV29-1 and J is TRBJ2-2; the match to TRBD2 covers 7 bases. Trimming cost V 4 bases and J 2 bases; bases outside gene matches: 1. The CDR3 consists of 13 residues. CDR1 SQVTM and CDR2 ANQGSEA come from the germline V gene. In DNA form, the CDR3 reads TGCAGCGTTGTAGCGGGTAACACCGGGGAGCTGTTTTTT. Protein: CSVVAGNTGELFF.

The chain uses TRBV28 and TRBJ2-5; D possibly corresponds to TRBD2 (6 bases). The germline V gene encodes CDR1 MDHEN and CDR2 SYDVKM. CDR3 length: 15 amino acids. Trimming took 6 bases from V and 5 from J, leaving 19 bases between them. The CDR3 region has the DNA TGTGCCAGCAGCCTAGATCCGACTAGAGGGGAGACCCAGTACTTC. Protein product: CASSLDPTRGETQYF.

The genes are TRBV7-9 and TRBJ2-7; D perhaps matches TRBD2 (6 bases). The CDR3 runs to 14 residues. V was shortened by 3 bases and J by 0 bases, with 9 bases between the two germline ends. Germline CDR1 is SEHNR and CDR2 is FQNEAQ (reference sequence). DNA for the CDR3: TGTGCCAGCAGCTTCGCGGGGATCTCCTACGAGCAGTACTTC. Its translation is CASSFAGISYEQYF.

The rearrangement uses TRBV19 and TRBJ2-7, with 8 bases identical to TRBD1. CDR3 size: 16 residues. The V segment lost 3 bases and the J segment 0 bases; nucleotides outside the gene matches: 7. Germline CDR1 and CDR2: LNHDA and SQIVND (reference sequence). CDR3 loop: CASSMSGGWDSYEQYF. The DNA of the CDR3 is TGTGCCAGTAGTATGTCAGGGGGCTGGGACTCCTACGAGCAGTACTTC. The variable domain in full, completed from reference TRBV19 and TRBJ2-7, reads DGGITQSPKYLFRKEGQNVTLSCEQNLNHDAMYWYRQDPGQGLRLIYYSQIVNDFQKGDIAEGYSVSREKKESFPLTVTSAQKNPTAFYLCASSMSGGWDSYEQYFGPGTRLTVT.

This chain's CDR3 is CASSPRVGNNQPQHF. CDR3 nucleotides: TGTGCCAGCAGCCCCAGGGTTGGGAACAATCAGCCCCAGCATTTT. The chain is built from TRBV7-2 and TRBJ1-5, with D possibly matching TRBD1 (5 bases). Germline CDR1 reads SGHTA; CDR2 reads FQGNSA. Deletions cut 5 bases from V and 3 bases from J, with 14 bases between. The CDR3 runs to 15 residues.

This chain connects TRBV28 to TRBJ2-4; D possibly corresponds to TRBD2 (7 bases). The CDR3 spans 15 residues. CDR1 is MDHEN and CDR2 is SYDVKM in the germline V gene. Trimming stripped 1 base from V and 4 bases from J, with 11 bases between. CDR3 amino acids: CASSLFKGGKNIQYF. The CDR3 nucleotides are TGTGCCAGCAGTTTATTCAAGGGGGGGAAAAACATTCAGTACTTC.

For the CDR3, the DNA is TGTGCCAGCAGTTACTCTAGCGGGAGTACATACGAGCAGTACTTC. Protein: CASSYSSGSTYEQYF. The rearrangement uses TRBV6-5 and TRBJ2-7; 9 bases line up with TRBD2. The germline CDR1 and CDR2 sequences are MNHEY and SVGAGI. The CDR3 spans 15 residues. V shed 0 bases, J shed 4 bases, and the junction held 4 bases outside the gene matches.

The chain joins TRBV5-6 to TRBJ2-1, with TRBD1 matching over 8 bases. Trimming cost V 6 bases and J 12 bases; bases outside gene matches: 14. Germline values: CDR1 SGHDT, CDR2 YYEEEE. The CDR3 sequence is 14 residues long. The CDR3 region is CASTTGAGERVQFF. The CDR3 region has the DNA TGTGCCAGCACGACAGGGGCCGGGGAGAGGGTGCAGTTCTTC.

J is TRBJ2-3 and V is TRBV15; tentatively, D is TRBD2 (6 bases). Deletions cut 2 bases from V and 1 base from J, with 13 bases between. There are 16 residues in the CDR3. Germline V gene lookup returns CDR1 LNHNV and CDR2 YYDKDF (reference sequence). The CDR3 region is CATSRPHGGRTDTQYF. CDR3 sequence (DNA): TGTGCCACCAGCAGACCTCACGGGGGACGCACAGATACGCAGTATTTT.

The chain carries TRBV5-4 and TRBJ2-2; TRBD2 agrees at 9 bases. Germline V lookup: CDR1 SGHNT, CDR2 YYREEE (reference sequence). The CDR3 extends over 16 amino acids. Germline trimming cut 4 bases from V and 0 bases from J; bases unmatched to any gene: 4. The CDR3 sequence is CASSGWTSANTGELFF. The CDR3 bases are TGTGCCAGCAGCGGATGGACTAGCGCGAACACCGGGGAGCTGTTTTTT.

The chain is built from TRBV7-6 and TRBJ2-7; 8 positions match TRBD2. The CDR3 runs 16 residues. Looked up from germline, CDR1 is SGHVS and CDR2 is FNYEAQ. V shed 4 bases, J shed 2 bases, and the junction held 10 bases outside the gene matches. CDR3 sequence: CASSSSPGLETYEQYF. CDR3 coding DNA: TGTGCCAGCAGCTCTTCACCGGGACTAGAGACCTACGAGCAGTACTTC.

This rearrangement joins TRBV11-2 to TRBJ2-2; 9 positions match TRBD1. Germline CDR1 is SGHAT and CDR2 is FQNNGV. The CDR3 is made up of 16 amino acids. V was clipped by 5 bases and J by 3 bases; unmatched bases: 7. The DNA of the CDR3 is TGTGCCAGCAGCATCCGGACAGGGGATTACACCGGGGAGCTGTTTTTT. It specifies CASSIRTGDYTGELFF.